The clone carrying this TCR beta chain was seen just once. The sample belongs to a study of blood T cell repertoires in COVID-19. Individuals drawn from approximately 22 US areas were roughly 18 to 89 years old. Clinical history as reported by participants underpinned cohort assignment. For recovered donors of Cohort 3, there were two negative PCRs, clearance, or symptom resolution. Repertoires were generated with immunoSEQ multiplex PCR, while TCRdb's copy carries only in-frame clones and drops some. The table lists approximately 150,000 clones, around four fifths of them singletons. The CDR3 consists of 11 residues. V lost 4 bases and J 4 bases, leaving 8 bases between the germline ends. Germline V CDR1 and CDR2: SQVTM, ANQGSEA.

This rearrangement joins TRBV29-1 to TRBJ2-7, with a possible D match to TRBD1 (5 bases). The sequenced material came from PBMCs or T cells enriched from blood (not recorded which). The receptor was isolated from a middle-aged woman who had recovered from COVID-19. The CDR3 DNA reads as TGCAGCGTTGTGGACAAATACGAGCAGTACTTC. Its translation: CSVVDKYEQYF.